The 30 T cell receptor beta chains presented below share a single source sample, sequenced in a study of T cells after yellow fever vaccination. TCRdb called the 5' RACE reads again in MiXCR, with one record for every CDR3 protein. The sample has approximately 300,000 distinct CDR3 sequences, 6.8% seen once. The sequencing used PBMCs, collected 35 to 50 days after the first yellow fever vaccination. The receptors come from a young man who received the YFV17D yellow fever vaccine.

The chain's CDR3 is CAISHRNTGELFF. The CDR3, as DNA: TGTGCCATAAGCCACAGGAACACCGGGGAGCTGTTTTTT. The genes are TRBV12-3 or TRBV12-4 and TRBJ2-2; the D is unclear. This CDR3 is 13 amino acids long. The V gene lost 10 bases and the J gene lost 1 base, with 10 bases spanning the gap.

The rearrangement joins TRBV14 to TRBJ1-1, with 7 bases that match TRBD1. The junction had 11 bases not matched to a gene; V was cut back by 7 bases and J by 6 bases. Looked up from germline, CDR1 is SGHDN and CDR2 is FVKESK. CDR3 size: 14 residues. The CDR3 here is CASTPTDRASEAFF. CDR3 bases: TGTGCCAGCACCCCCACCGACAGGGCCTCTGAAGCTTTCTTT. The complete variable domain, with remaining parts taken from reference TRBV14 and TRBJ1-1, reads EAGVTQFPSHSVIEKGQTVTLRCDPISGHDNLYWYRRVMGKEIKFLLHFVKESKQDESGMPNNRFLAERTGGTYSTLKVQPAELEDSGVYFCASTPTDRASEAFFGQGTRLTVV.

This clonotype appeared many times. The CDR3 protein is CASSQESWGRGPETQYF. The DNA for the CDR3 is TGCGCCAGCAGCCAAGAGTCTTGGGGTAGGGGCCCGGAGACCCAGTACTTC. This chain joins TRBV4-1 and TRBJ2-5; D is possibly TRBD1 (5 bases). The CDR3 spans 17 residues. Germline values: CDR1 MGHRA, CDR2 YSYEKL. Trimming left V 0 bases short and J 5 bases short, with 19 bases between.

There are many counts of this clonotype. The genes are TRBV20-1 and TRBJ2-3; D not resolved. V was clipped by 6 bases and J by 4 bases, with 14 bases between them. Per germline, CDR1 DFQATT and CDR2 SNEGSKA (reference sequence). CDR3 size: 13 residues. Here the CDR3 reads CSALVPGPDTQYF. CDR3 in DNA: TGCAGTGCCCTTGTCCCGGGCCCAGATACGCAGTATTTT.

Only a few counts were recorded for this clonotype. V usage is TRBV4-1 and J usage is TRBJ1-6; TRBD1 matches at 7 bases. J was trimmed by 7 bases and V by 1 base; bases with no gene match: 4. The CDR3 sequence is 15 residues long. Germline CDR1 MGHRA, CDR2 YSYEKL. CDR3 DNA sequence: TGCGCCAGCAGCCAAGGCAGGGGGAACAATTCACCCCTCCACTTT. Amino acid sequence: CASSQGRGNNSPLHF.

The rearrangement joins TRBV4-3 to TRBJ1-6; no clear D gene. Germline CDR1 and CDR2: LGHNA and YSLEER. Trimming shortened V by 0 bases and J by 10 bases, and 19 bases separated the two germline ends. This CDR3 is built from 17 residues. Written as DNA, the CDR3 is TGCGCCAGCAGCCAAGAAGGTGTCACAGACTTTAACTCACCCCTCCACTTT. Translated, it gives CASSQEGVTDFNSPLHF.

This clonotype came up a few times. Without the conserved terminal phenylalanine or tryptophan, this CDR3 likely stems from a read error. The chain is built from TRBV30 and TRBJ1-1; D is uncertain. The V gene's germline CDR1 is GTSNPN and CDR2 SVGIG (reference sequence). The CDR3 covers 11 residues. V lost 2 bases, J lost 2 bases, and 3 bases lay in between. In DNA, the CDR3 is TGTGCCTGGAGTCGAAACACTGAAGCTTTCCTT. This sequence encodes CAWSRNTEAFL.

Here the CDR3 DNA reads TGTGCCAGCAGCGTGGGACTAGCGGACCTAAATGAGCAGTTCTTC. It is translated as CASSVGLADLNEQFF. The gene calls are TRBV9 and TRBJ2-1, with TRBD2 matching over 11 bases. Germline values: CDR1 SGDLS, CDR2 YYNGEE. V trimming: 2 bases; J trimming: 7 bases; junction bases outside the gene matches: 5. The CDR3 runs 15 residues.

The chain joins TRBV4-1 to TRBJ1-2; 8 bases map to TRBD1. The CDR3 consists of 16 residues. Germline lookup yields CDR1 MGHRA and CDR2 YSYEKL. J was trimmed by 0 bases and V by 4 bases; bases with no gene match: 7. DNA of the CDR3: TGCGCCAGCAGCCTGACAGGACAGGGCCCTAACTATGGCTACACCTTC. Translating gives CASSLTGQGPNYGYTF.

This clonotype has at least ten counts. The CDR3 DNA is TGCGCCAGCAGCCTCCGGGGGGGACCTAGCTCCTACAATGAGCAGTTCTTC. It encodes CASSLRGGPSSYNEQFF. The chain uses TRBV5-1 and TRBJ2-1, with 8 bases identical to TRBD2. Germline lookup yields CDR1 SGHRS and CDR2 YFSETQ. The CDR3 totals 17 residues. J gave up 0 bases and V 4 bases, and 9 bases lay outside the gene matches. Variable domain in full (rest from reference TRBV5-1 and TRBJ2-1): KAGVTQTPRYLIKTRGQQVTLSCSPISGHRSVSWYQQTPGQGLQFLFEYFSETQRNKGNFPGRFSGRQFSNSRSEMNVSTLELGDSALYLCASSLRGGPSSYNEQFFGPGTRLTVL.

The CDR3 DNA reads TGCGCCAGCAGCTTGGATTCGACTAGCGGGAGCTACGAGCAGTACTTC. Translating gives CASSLDSTSGSYEQYF. V usage is TRBV5-1 and J usage is TRBJ2-7; 12 nucleotides align to TRBD2. Per germline, CDR1 SGHRS and CDR2 YFSETQ. The CDR3 spans 16 residues. V gave up 0 bases and J gave up 3 bases; unmatched junction bases: 4.

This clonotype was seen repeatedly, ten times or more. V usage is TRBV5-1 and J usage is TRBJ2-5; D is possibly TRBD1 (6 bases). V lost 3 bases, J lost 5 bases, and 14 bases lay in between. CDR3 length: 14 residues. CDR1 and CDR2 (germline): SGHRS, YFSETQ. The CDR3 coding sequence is TGCGCCAGCAGCTCGGGACAAGCCCGGGAGACCCAGTACTTC. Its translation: CASSSGQARETQYF.

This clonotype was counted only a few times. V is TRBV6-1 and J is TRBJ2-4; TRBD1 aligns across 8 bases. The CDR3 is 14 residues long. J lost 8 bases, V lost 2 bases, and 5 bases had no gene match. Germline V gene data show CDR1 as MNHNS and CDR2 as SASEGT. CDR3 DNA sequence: TGTGCCAGCAGTGAACAGGGGGCACCCGACATTCAGTACTTC. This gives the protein CASSEQGAPDIQYF.

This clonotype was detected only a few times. Written as DNA, the CDR3 is TGTGCCAGCAAGCCCCGGTCAGCCGGATGGGAGACCCAGTACTTC. It codes for CASKPRSAGWETQYF. The chain combines TRBV27 with TRBJ2-5; D not certain. The length of the CDR3 is 15 residues. CDR1 is MNHEY, CDR2 SMNVEV, per germline (reference sequence). V was clipped by 7 bases and J by 5 bases, with 20 bases between them.

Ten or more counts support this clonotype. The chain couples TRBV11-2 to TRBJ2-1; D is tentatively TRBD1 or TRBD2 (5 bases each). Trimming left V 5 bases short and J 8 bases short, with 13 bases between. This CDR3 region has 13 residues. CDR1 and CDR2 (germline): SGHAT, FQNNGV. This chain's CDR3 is CASSGQLGDEQFF. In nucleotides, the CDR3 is TGTGCCAGCAGCGGACAACTAGGAGATGAGCAGTTCTTC.

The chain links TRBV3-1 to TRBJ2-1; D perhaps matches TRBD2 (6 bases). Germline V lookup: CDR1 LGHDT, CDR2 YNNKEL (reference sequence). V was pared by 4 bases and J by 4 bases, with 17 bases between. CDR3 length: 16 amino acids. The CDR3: CASSRRLAGPYNEQFF. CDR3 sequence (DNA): TGTGCCAGCAGCCGCCGCTTGGCGGGGCCTTACAATGAGCAGTTCTTC.

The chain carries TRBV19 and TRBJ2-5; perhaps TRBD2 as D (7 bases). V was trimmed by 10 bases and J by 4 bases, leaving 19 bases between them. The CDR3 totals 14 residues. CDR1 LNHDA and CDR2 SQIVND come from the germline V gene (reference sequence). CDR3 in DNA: TGTGCCAAGGGGGGGTTAGTCGCCGGAGAGACCCAGTACTTC. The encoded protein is CAKGGLVAGETQYF.

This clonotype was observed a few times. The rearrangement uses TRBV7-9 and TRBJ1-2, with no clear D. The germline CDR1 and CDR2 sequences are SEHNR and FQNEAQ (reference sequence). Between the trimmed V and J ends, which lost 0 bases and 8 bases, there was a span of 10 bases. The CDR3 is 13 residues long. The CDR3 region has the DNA TGTGCCAGCAGCTTAGCGATAAGGGCCGGCTACACCTTC. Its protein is CASSLAIRAGYTF.

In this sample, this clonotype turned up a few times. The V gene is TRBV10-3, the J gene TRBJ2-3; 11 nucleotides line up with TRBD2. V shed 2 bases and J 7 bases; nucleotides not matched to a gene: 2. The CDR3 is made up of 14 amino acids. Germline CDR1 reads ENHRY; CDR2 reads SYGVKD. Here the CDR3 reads CAISETSGGYTQYF. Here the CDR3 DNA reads TGTGCCATCAGTGAGACTAGCGGGGGATATACGCAGTATTTT.

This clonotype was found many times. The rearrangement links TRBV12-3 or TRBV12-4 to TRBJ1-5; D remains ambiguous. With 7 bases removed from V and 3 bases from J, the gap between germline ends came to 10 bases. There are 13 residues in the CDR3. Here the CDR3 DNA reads TGTGCCAGCACCTGGGCTCACAATCAGCCCCAGCATTTT. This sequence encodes CASTWAHNQPQHF.

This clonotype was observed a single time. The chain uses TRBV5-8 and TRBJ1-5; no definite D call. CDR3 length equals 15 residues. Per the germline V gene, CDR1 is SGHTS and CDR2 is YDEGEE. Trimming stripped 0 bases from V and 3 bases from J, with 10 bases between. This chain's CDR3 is CASSLGGRNNQPQHF. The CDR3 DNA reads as TGTGCCAGCAGCTTGGGAGGGAGGAACAATCAGCCCCAGCATTTT.

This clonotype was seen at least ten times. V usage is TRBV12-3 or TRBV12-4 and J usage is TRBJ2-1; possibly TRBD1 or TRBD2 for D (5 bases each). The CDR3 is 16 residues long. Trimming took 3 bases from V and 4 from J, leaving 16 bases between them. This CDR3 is CASSFSGRGRYNEQFF. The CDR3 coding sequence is TGTGCCAGCAGTTTCTCGGGACGGGGAAGGTACAATGAGCAGTTCTTC.

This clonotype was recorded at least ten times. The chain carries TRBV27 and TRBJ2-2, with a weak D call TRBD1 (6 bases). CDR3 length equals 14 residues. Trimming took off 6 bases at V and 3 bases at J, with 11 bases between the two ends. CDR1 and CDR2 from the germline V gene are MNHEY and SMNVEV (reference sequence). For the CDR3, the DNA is TGTGCCAGCAGGGACAGAAAGTACACCGGGGAGCTGTTTTTT. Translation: CASRDRKYTGELFF.

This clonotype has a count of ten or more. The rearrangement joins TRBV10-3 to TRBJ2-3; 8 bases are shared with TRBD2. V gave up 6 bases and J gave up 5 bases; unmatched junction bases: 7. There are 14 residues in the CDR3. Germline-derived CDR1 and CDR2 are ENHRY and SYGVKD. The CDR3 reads CAIRAGGSEDTQYF. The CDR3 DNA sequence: TGTGCCATCAGGGCGGGGGGCAGTGAAGATACGCAGTATTTT.

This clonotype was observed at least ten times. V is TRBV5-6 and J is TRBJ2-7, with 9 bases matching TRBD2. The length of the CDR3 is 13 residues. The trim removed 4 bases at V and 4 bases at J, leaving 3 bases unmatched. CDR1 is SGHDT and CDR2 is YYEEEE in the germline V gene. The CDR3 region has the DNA TGTGCCAGCAGCGGCGGGGGGGCTTACGAGCAGTACTTC. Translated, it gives CASSGGGAYEQYF.

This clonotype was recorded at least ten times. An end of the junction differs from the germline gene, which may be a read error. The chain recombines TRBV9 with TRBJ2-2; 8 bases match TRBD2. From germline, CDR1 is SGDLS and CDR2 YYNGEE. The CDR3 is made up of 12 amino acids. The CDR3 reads CASSGDTGELFF. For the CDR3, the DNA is TGTGCCAGTAGCGGGGACACCGGGGAGCTGTTTTTT.

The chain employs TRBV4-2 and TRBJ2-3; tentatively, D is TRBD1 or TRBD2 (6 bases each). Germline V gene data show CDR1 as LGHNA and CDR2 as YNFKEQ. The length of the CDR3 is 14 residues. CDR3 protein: CARDQRGPPDTQYF. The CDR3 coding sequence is TGTGCAAGAGACCAACGGGGGCCCCCGGATACGCAGTATTTT.

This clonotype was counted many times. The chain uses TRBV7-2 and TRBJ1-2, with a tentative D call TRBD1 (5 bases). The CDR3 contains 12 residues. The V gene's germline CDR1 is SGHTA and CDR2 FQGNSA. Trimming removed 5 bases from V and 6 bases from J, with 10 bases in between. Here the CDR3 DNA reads TGTGCCAGCAGCCAGGGATACGATGGCTACACCTTC. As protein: CASSQGYDGYTF.

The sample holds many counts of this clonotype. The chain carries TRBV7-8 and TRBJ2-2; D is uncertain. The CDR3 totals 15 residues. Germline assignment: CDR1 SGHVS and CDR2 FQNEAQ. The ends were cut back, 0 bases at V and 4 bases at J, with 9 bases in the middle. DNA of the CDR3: TGTGCCAGCAGCTTAGCGGAACAGACCACCGGGGAGCTGTTTTTT. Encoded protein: CASSLAEQTTGELFF.

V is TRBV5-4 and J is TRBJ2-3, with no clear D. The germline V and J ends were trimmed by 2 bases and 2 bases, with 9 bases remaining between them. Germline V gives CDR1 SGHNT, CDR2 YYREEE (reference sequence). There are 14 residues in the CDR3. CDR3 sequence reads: CASSFNMHTDTQYF. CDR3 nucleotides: TGTGCCAGCAGCTTCAACATGCACACAGATACGCAGTATTTT.